This T cell receptor (beta chain) emerged from a study of neurological immune-mediated disorders. TCRdb re-called the 5' RACE reads with MiXCR, one entry per CDR3 protein. The table includes around 61,000 distinct CDR3 sequences, approximately 5.1% detected once. This clonotype was observed at least ten times. CDR3 length: 13 amino acids. Per germline, CDR1 SGHRS and CDR2 YFSETQ. The ends were cut back, 0 bases at V and 6 bases at J, with 9 bases in the middle. This TCR was sampled from a human donor with multiple sclerosis. The donor label of this sample is uncertain. V usage is TRBV5-1 and J usage is TRBJ1-1, with D unclear. The source material was PBMCs. The chain's CDR3 is CASSLEWSAEAFF. Here the CDR3 DNA reads TGCGCCAGCAGCTTGGAGTGGTCGGCTGAAGCTTTCTTT.